This T cell receptor (beta chain) is from a study of T cell clonality in common variable immunodeficiency. Findings and limits, study-wide: Links between repertoire features and CVID complications were heterogeneity-limited.

This clone was seen ten or more times. Its specificity is unknown. Sequencing ends 3 residues short of the CDR3 end; the germline J gene provides the rest. Patients and controls were mostly of Caucasian heritage. CVID and control samples used equivalent genomic DNA input. Assay used: immunoSEQ multiplex PCR; TCRdb lists only in-frame clones, some missing. Altogether about 47,000 clones were found in the sample, and no singletons occur. CDR1 KGHSH and CDR2 LQKENI come from the germline V gene. The CDR3 is 16 amino acids. The J segment lost 4 bases and the V segment lost 3 bases, leaving 8 bases of the junction unmatched.

The chain has TRBV18 and TRBJ1-2; 10 bases align to TRBD1. Material for sequencing was peripheral blood mononuclear cells. This sequence was found in a person aged 18 to 69 in good health. CDR3 DNA (partial): TGTGCCAGCTCACCGGAGGGGACAGGGGCGACCTATGGC. Protein product: CASSPEGTGATYG. The whole CDR3 region reads CASSPEGTGATYGYTF.